Reported below is one T cell receptor beta chain. The record originates from a study of blood T cell repertoires in COVID-19. In the study overall: Donors in the United States, Italy and Spain gave samples during acute or convalescent COVID-19. PBMCs, B-cell-depleted T cells, or T cells provided the cDNA or gDNA that made up the material.

CDR3 length equals 15 residues. The germline V gene encodes CDR1 LNHDA and CDR2 SQIVND (reference sequence). V lost 2 bases and J 2 bases, leaving 13 bases between the germline ends. The repertoire was sequenced with immunoSEQ multiplex PCR; TCRdb's copy has only in-frame clones and lacks some. Altogether about 70,000 clones are present, around 85% being singletons, with the ten largest covering approximately 4.6%. V is TRBV19 and J is TRBJ2-7; D is unclear. Source material: peripheral blood. This clonotype originated in an elderly man with acute or convalescent COVID-19. CDR3 nucleotide sequence: TGTGCCAGTAGTATACCCGGGTCCCCAACCTACGAGCAGTACTTC. Translating gives CASSIPGSPTYEQYF.